The 6 T cell receptor beta chains below were found in one sample sequenced in a study of PD-L1 blockade in urothelial cancer. Generated by immunoSEQ multiplex PCR, the TCRdb table keeps only in-frame clones and is missing some. Counted here are 41,000 or so clones, over 75% occurring once; the ten biggest clones make up roughly 18%. The sequencing used PBMCs, collected around atezolizumab (anti-PD-L1) treatment. Source of these receptors: a man between 60 and 75 years old with urothelial cancer.

The chain uses TRBV6-1 and TRBJ1-4, with D perhaps TRBD1 (6 bases). Trimming pared 2 bases from V and 7 bases from J, leaving 14 bases between. There are 15 residues in the CDR3. Per germline, CDR1 MNHNS and CDR2 SASEGT. In nucleotides, the CDR3 is TGTGCCAGCAGTGAAAGGGGGGGAGGCGGTGAAAAACTGTTTTTT. This codes for CASSERGGGGEKLFF.

The rearrangement joins TRBV5-1 to TRBJ2-3; 10 bases line up with TRBD2. The CDR3 is 14 amino acids. Germline V lookup: CDR1 SGHRS, CDR2 YFSETQ. V was pared by 6 bases and J by 3 bases, with 4 bases of the junction left unmatched. The CDR3 is CASNERGGTDTQYF. The CDR3 DNA reads as TGCGCCAGCAATGAGCGGGGGGGTACAGATACGCAGTATTTT.

The chain couples TRBV11-2 to TRBJ1-2; 7 bases are shared with TRBD1. J gave up 7 bases and V 1 base, and 9 bases lay outside the gene matches. The CDR3 has 15 residues. CDR1 SGHAT and CDR2 FQNNGV come from the germline V gene. The CDR3 bases are TGTGCCAGCAGCTTAGTCGGGGACAGCGGCGGTGGCTACACCTTC. Its protein product is CASSLVGDSGGGYTF.

The rearrangement joins TRBV5-1 to TRBJ1-1, with a possible D match to TRBD1 (5 bases). Germline V gene data show CDR1 as SGHRS and CDR2 as YFSETQ. This CDR3 comprises 16 residues. V gave up 0 bases and J gave up 2 bases, with 14 bases separating them. CDR3 nucleotide sequence: TGCGCCAGCAGCTTGGGCCCGGGGGACGGAAACACTGAAGCTTTCTTT. This encodes CASSLGPGDGNTEAFF. The complete variable domain, with remaining parts taken from reference TRBV5-1 and TRBJ1-1, reads KAGVTQTPRYLIKTRGQQVTLSCSPISGHRSVSWYQQTPGQGLQFLFEYFSETQRNKGNFPGRFSGRQFSNSRSEMNVSTLELGDSALYLCASSLGPGDGNTEAFFGQGTRLTVV.

V is TRBV5-4 and J is TRBJ2-2; 10 bases are a match to TRBD2. CDR3 length: 15 residues. After removal of 3 bases from V and 7 bases from J, the junction contained 6 bases not matched to a gene. Germline values: CDR1 SGHNT, CDR2 YYREEE (reference sequence). CDR3 loop: CASSSKRGGFGELFF. In nucleotides, the CDR3 is TGTGCCAGCAGCTCCAAGCGGGGGGGCTTCGGGGAGCTGTTTTTT.

V gene TRBV18 combines with J gene TRBJ2-5; the match to TRBD1 covers 7 bases. V lost 4 bases to trimming and J lost 5 bases; unmatched junction nucleotides: 7. This CDR3 is built from 14 residues. Germline V CDR1 and CDR2: KGHSH, LQKENI. The CDR3 DNA sequence: TGTGCCAGCTCACAACTACAGGGGTCGGAGACCCAGTACTTC. Protein product: CASSQLQGSETQYF. Complete variable domain (other parts from reference TRBV18 and TRBJ2-5): NAGVMQNPRHLVRRRGQEARLRCSPMKGHSHVYWYRQLPEEGLKFMVYLQKENIIDESGMPKERFSAEFPKEGPSILRIQQVVRGDSAAYFCASSQLQGSETQYFGPGTRLLVL.